The 20 T cell receptor beta chains reported below all come from one sample, sequenced in a study of a mutant IDH1 vaccine in newly diagnosed glioma. These receptors are not linked to any known antigen. TCRdb keeps only in-frame clones here, not all; method: immunoSEQ multiplex PCR. Among approximately 45,000 clones listed, about 92% were seen once. Time point defined: week 35, safety follow-up. Doses of 300 ug of mutant IDH1 20-mer peptide were given with topical imiquimod. Sequencing used PBMCs, obtained from a glioma patient whose treatment included an IDH1 peptide vaccine. All receptors come from a man aged 50-59 years with glioma.

This rearrangement joins TRBV6-5 to TRBJ2-7, with 7 bases matching TRBD2. The CDR3 runs 15 residues. From germline, CDR1 is MNHEY and CDR2 SVGAGI. J lost 1 base, V lost 5 bases, and 8 bases had no gene match. As DNA, the CDR3 is TGTGCCAGCAGTACGGTGGGCGGGGGATCCTACGAGCAGTACTTC. It codes for CASSTVGGGSYEQYF.

The V call is TRBV5-1, the J call TRBJ2-7; 9 bases line up with TRBD1. This CDR3 contains 15 residues. V was clipped by 4 bases and J by 3 bases; unmatched bases: 8. Germline CDR1 SGHRS, CDR2 YFSETQ. The CDR3 here is CASSAGQGTIYEQYF. For the CDR3, the DNA is TGCGCCAGCAGCGCGGGACAGGGTACGATCTACGAGCAGTACTTC. The full variable domain, with the rest looked up from reference TRBV5-1 and TRBJ2-7, is KAGVTQTPRYLIKTRGQQVTLSCSPISGHRSVSWYQQTPGQGLQFLFEYFSETQRNKGNFPGRFSGRQFSNSRSEMNVSTLELGDSALYLCASSAGQGTIYEQYFGPGTRLTVT.

The V gene is TRBV10-1, the J gene TRBJ1-4; 8 bases align to TRBD1. The CDR3 sequence is 13 residues long. CDR1 is WNHNN, CDR2 SYGVQD, per germline (reference sequence). J was trimmed by 8 bases and V by 8 bases; bases with no gene match: 7. As DNA, the CDR3 is TGCGCCAGCCCGGACAGGGTGGGGGAAAAACTGTTTTTT. As protein: CASPDRVGEKLFF.

This clone was seen just once. V and J are TRBV15 and TRBJ2-7; 7 bases line up with TRBD2. The CDR3 totals 12 residues. Germline CDR1 is LNHNV and CDR2 is YYDKDF (reference sequence). V was clipped by 8 bases and J by 2 bases; unmatched bases: 3. In DNA form, the CDR3 reads TGTGCCACCGGGAGGGTGGCCTACGAGCAGTACTTC. It codes for CATGRVAYEQYF.

CDR3 coding DNA: TGCGCCAGCAGCCACCGACAGGGGGAGCGGACTGAAGCTTTCTTT. It is translated as CASSHRQGERTEAFF. The chain is built from TRBV4-1 and TRBJ1-1; 9 bases are a match to TRBD1. The germline V gene has CDR1 MGHRA and CDR2 YSYEKL. The CDR3 extends over 15 amino acids. V shed 3 bases and J 5 bases; nucleotides not matched to a gene: 7.

The rearrangement uses TRBV29-1 and TRBJ2-2; D may match TRBD1 or TRBD2 (5 bases each). CDR1 SQVTM and CDR2 ANQGSEA come from the germline V gene. The CDR3 spans 15 residues. Trimming took off 7 bases at V and 0 bases at J, with 15 bases between the two ends. CDR3 bases: TGCAGCGCAACGGGACCCAGCGCGAACACCGGGGAGCTGTTTTTT. Its protein is CSATGPSANTGELFF.

The genes are TRBV5-1 and TRBJ2-7, with D perhaps matching TRBD1 (6 bases). Germline V lookup: CDR1 SGHRS, CDR2 YFSETQ. This CDR3 spans 13 amino acids. The V end lost 4 bases, the J end lost 5 bases, and 13 bases lay between the germline ends. The DNA of the CDR3 is TGCGCCAGCAGCACCACAGGGTACAACGAGCAGTACTTC. It codes for CASSTTGYNEQYF.

The genes are TRBV28 and TRBJ2-5; D is possibly TRBD2 (6 bases). Trimming stripped 8 bases from V and 5 bases from J, with 18 bases between. The CDR3 sequence is 14 residues long. CDR1 is MDHEN, CDR2 SYDVKM, per germline. In nucleotides, the CDR3 is TGTGCCAGCGTTGACGGACCAGGGAGGGAGACCCAGTACTTC. Residues: CASVDGPGRETQYF. The whole variable domain, filled in from reference TRBV28 and TRBJ2-5, reads DVKVTQSSRYLVKRTGEKVFLECVQDMDHENMFWYRQDPGLGLRLIYFSYDVKMKEKGDIPEGYSVSREKKERFSLILESASTNQTSMYLCASVDGPGRETQYFGPGTRLLVL.

V gene TRBV7-8 combines with J gene TRBJ2-5; no firm D call. Per the germline V gene, CDR1 is SGHVS and CDR2 is FQNEAQ. V lost 5 bases to trimming and J lost 5 bases, with 6 bases between them. The CDR3 contains 11 residues. DNA for the CDR3: TGTGCCAGCAGCCCGCGGGAGACCCAGTACTTC. This gives the protein CASSPRETQYF.

The chain is built from TRBV9 and TRBJ1-2; the D is unclear. V was cut by 4 bases and J by 10 bases, with 23 bases left in between. CDR3 length equals 15 residues. CDR1 is SGDLS, CDR2 YYNGEE, per germline. The chain's CDR3 is CASSSTPRADMFYTF. The CDR3 DNA is TGTGCCAGCAGCTCCACTCCTCGGGCAGATATGTTCTACACCTTC.

This clone was seen only a few times. The chain links TRBV5-4 to TRBJ2-1, with D tentatively TRBD1 or TRBD2 (5 bases each). Looked up from germline, CDR1 is SGHNT and CDR2 is YYREEE (reference sequence). The ends were cut back, 5 bases at V and 5 bases at J, with 11 bases in the middle. CDR3 length: 13 residues. The CDR3 sequence is CASRPGADNEQFF. In DNA form, the CDR3 reads TGTGCCAGCAGGCCCGGGGCGGACAATGAGCAGTTCTTC.

The chain uses TRBV7-2 and TRBJ1-3; a weak D match, TRBD1 (5 bases). There are 14 residues in the CDR3. Germline V gene lookup returns CDR1 SGHTA and CDR2 FQGNSA. Trimming stripped 8 bases from V and 0 bases from J, with 11 bases between. CDR3 protein: CASRQGNSGNTIYF. CDR3 bases: TGTGCCAGCCGTCAGGGTAACTCTGGAAACACCATATATTTT. Complete variable domain (other parts from reference TRBV7-2 and TRBJ1-3): GAGVSQSPSNKVTEKGKDVELRCDPISGHTALYWYRQSLGQGLEFLIYFQGNSAPDKSGLPSDRFSAERTGGSVSTLTIQRTQQEDSAVYLCASRQGNSGNTIYFGEGSWLTVV.

This chain uses TRBV6-1 with TRBJ2-7; D is tentatively TRBD1 or TRBD2 (7 bases each). Trimming pared 6 bases from V and 6 bases from J, leaving 21 bases between. Germline V CDR1 and CDR2: MNHNS, SASEGT. There are 15 residues in the CDR3. CDR3 amino acids: CASRGYGTGEGEQYF. In DNA, the CDR3 is TGTGCCAGCAGAGGGTACGGAACAGGGGAGGGCGAGCAGTACTTC.

This chain links TRBV9 with TRBJ1-5, with a weak D call TRBD1 (5 bases). The CDR3 is 14 residues long. CDR1 and CDR2 from the germline V gene are SGDLS and YYNGEE. Trimming took off 0 bases at V and 3 bases at J, with 7 bases between the two ends. Here the CDR3 DNA reads TGTGCCAGCAGCGTAGGGGGCCCCAATCAGCCCCAGCATTTT. Protein sequence: CASSVGGPNQPQHF.

This clone is medium-sized within its sample. The CDR3 DNA reads as TGTGCCAGCAGTGAAGGAGGTGCGTACGAGCAGTACTTC. This translates into CASSEGGAYEQYF. The chain carries TRBV6-1 and TRBJ2-7, with no clear D. The CDR3 spans 13 residues. The V gene lost 1 base and the J gene lost 4 bases, with 8 bases spanning the gap. Germline CDR1 MNHNS, CDR2 SASEGT.

The rearrangement uses TRBV27 and TRBJ1-1; D call uncertain. There are 15 residues in the CDR3. Germline values: CDR1 MNHEY, CDR2 SMNVEV (reference sequence). V was trimmed by 3 bases and J by 0 bases, leaving 11 bases between them. The CDR3 DNA reads TGTGCCAGCAGTTTGAAGGGTACTATGAACACTGAAGCTTTCTTT. Its translation is CASSLKGTMNTEAFF.

This sequence joins TRBV28 and TRBJ2-7, with D tentatively TRBD1 (6 bases). CDR1 is MDHEN and CDR2 is SYDVKM in the germline V gene. CDR3 length equals 14 residues. V lost 6 bases and J 1 base, leaving 13 bases between the germline ends. The CDR3 DNA reads as TGTGCCAGCAGCCGACCGGGACAATCCTACGAGCAGTACTTC. Its translation: CASSRPGQSYEQYF.

In this sample, this clone turned up once. Here the CDR3 reads CASNGQVYNEQFF. Written as DNA, the CDR3 is TGCGCCAGCAACGGACAGGTCTACAATGAGCAGTTCTTC. This chain joins TRBV5-1 and TRBJ2-1; TRBD1 agrees at 7 bases. Germline V gives CDR1 SGHRS, CDR2 YFSETQ. Trimming cost V 6 bases and J 3 bases; bases outside gene matches: 3. CDR3 size: 13 residues.

V gene TRBV2 combines with J gene TRBJ2-5, with 14 bases identical to TRBD2. CDR1 and CDR2 from the germline V gene are SNHLY and FYNNEI. CDR3 length: 18 amino acids. The V and J ends lost 6 bases and 4 bases, in that order; junction bases with no gene match: 13. The CDR3 spells CASRYDGTSGRGGETQYF. As DNA, the CDR3 is TGTGCCAGCAGATACGACGGGACTAGCGGGAGAGGGGGAGAGACCCAGTACTTC.

A single count supports this clone. The V gene is TRBV7-2, the J gene TRBJ1-5; no reliable D call. Germline CDR1 and CDR2: SGHTA and FQGNSA. This CDR3 comprises 15 residues. Between the trimmed V and J ends, which lost 5 bases and 4 bases, there was a span of 15 bases. DNA of the CDR3: TGTGCCAGCAGCCCCCGAGGACCTGGGAATCAGCCCCAGCATTTT. Residues: CASSPRGPGNQPQHF.